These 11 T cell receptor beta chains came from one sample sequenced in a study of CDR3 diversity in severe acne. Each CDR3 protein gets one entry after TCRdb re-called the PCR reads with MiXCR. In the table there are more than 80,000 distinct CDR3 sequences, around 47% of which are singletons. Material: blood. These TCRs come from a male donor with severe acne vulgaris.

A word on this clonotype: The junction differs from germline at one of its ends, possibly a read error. CDR3 sequence reads: CASSLSNQASAF. The CDR3, as DNA: TGTGCCAGCAGTTTATCTAACCAAGCCTCAGCATTT. This chain connects TRBV12-3 or TRBV12-4 to TRBJ1-5; D is ambiguous. The CDR3 extends over 12 amino acids.

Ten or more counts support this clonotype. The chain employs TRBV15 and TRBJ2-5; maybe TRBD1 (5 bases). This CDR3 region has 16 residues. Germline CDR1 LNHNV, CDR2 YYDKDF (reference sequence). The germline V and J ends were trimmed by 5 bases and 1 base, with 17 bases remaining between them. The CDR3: CATSAQGTPRQETQYF. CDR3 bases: TGTGCCACCAGCGCTCAGGGTACGCCACGCCAAGAGACCCAGTACTTC.

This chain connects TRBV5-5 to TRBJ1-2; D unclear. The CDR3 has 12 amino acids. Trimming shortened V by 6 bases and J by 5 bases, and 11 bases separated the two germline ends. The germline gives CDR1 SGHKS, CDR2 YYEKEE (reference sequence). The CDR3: CASTGIIYGYTF. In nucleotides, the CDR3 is TGTGCCAGCACCGGCATTATATATGGCTACACCTTC.

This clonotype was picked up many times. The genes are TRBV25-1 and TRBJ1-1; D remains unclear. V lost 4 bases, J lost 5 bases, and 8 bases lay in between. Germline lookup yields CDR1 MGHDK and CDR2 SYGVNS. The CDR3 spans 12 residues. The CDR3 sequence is CASSGTGTEAFF. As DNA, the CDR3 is TGTGCCAGCAGTGGAACGGGGACTGAAGCTTTCTTT. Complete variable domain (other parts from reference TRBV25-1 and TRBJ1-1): EADIYQTPRYLVIGTGKKITLECSQTMGHDKMYWYQQDPGMELHLIHYSYGVNSTEKGDLSSESTVSRIRTEHFPLTLESARPSHTSQYLCASSGTGTEAFFGQGTRLTVV.

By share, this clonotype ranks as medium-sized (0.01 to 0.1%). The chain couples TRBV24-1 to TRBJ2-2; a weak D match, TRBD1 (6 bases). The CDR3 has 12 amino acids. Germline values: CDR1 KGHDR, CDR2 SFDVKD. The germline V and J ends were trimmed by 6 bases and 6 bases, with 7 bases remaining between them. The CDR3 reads CATSQGPGELFF. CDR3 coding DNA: TGTGCCACCAGTCAGGGGCCCGGGGAGCTGTTTTTT.

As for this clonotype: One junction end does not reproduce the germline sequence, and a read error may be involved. The DNA of the CDR3 is TGTGCCCGCAGTGCCGGGACTAGCGGGGGGACCCTATCCTACGAGCAGTACTTC. As protein: CARSAGTSGGTLSYEQYF. The rearrangement links TRBV6-1 to TRBJ2-7; 15 nucleotides line up with TRBD2. Germline-derived CDR1 and CDR2 are MNHNS and SASEGT. This CDR3 is 18 amino acids long.

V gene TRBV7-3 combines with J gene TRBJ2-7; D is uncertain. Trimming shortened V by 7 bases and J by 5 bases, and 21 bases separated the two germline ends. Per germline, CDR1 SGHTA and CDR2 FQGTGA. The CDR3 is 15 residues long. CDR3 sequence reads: CASNFQPHDWHEQYF. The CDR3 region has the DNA TGTGCCAGCAACTTTCAACCTCATGACTGGCACGAGCAGTACTTC.

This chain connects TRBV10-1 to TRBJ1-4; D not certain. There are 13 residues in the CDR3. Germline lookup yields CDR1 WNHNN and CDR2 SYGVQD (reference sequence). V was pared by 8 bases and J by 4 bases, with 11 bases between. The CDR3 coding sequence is TGCGCCAGCGCCGCAACGATTAATGAAAAACTGTTTTTT. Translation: CASAATINEKLFF.

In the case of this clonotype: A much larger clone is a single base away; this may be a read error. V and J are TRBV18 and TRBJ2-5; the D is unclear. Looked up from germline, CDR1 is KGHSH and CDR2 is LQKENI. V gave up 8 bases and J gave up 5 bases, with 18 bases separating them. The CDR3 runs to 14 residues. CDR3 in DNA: TGTGCCAGCGGTTCAAACCTTATGCGGGAGACCCAGTACTTC. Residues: CASGSNLMRETQYF.

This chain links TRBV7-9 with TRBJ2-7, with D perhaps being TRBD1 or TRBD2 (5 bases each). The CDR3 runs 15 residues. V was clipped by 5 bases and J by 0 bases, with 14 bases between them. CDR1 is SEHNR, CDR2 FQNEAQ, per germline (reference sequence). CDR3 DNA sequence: TGTGCCAGCAGCGTTGGGGCAGGGAGCTCCTACGAGCAGTACTTC. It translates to CASSVGAGSSYEQYF.

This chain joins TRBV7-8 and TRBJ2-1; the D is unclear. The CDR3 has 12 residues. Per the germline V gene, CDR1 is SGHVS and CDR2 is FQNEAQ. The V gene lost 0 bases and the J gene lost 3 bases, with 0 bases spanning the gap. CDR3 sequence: CASSLAYNEQFF. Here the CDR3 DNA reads TGTGCCAGCAGCTTAGCCTACAATGAGCAGTTCTTC.